The next 9 T cell receptor beta chains were all read from a single sample in a study of cytomegalovirus exposure and HLA in healthy donors. 13 Jbeta primers and 60 Vbeta primers were used for the PCR. Generated by immunoSEQ multiplex PCR, the TCRdb table keeps only in-frame clones and is missing some. The sample holds some 150,000 clones; 70% to 80% are singletons and the top ten take about 2.5%. Sequencing input: PBMCs. The source of these receptors is a woman aged 45 to 65 in good health and CMV-seronegative.

CDR3 in amino acids: CSIEGAGARNTIYF. DNA for the CDR3: TGTTCCATCGAAGGGGCAGGAGCGAGAAACACCATATATTTT. The chain employs TRBV7-9 and TRBJ1-3, with D tentatively TRBD1 (5 bases). The CDR3 runs 14 residues. Germline CDR1 is SEHNR and CDR2 is FQNEAQ (reference sequence).

V and J are TRBV6-5 and TRBJ2-3; 8 bases align to TRBD2. The trim removed 0 bases at V and 2 bases at J, leaving 4 bases unmatched. Germline values: CDR1 MNHEY, CDR2 SVGAGI. This CDR3 spans 16 amino acids. CDR3 sequence reads: CASSYSAGGHTDTQYF. The CDR3, as DNA: TGTGCCAGCAGTTACTCGGCGGGAGGCCACACAGATACGCAGTATTTT.

The gene calls are TRBV5-4 and TRBJ2-3; 9 nucleotides agree with TRBD2. V lost 0 bases to trimming and J lost 2 bases; unmatched junction nucleotides: 7. The CDR3 loop spans 17 amino acids. Germline CDR1 SGHNT, CDR2 YYREEE (reference sequence). This chain's CDR3 is CASSLGPSGTLTDTQYF. DNA of the CDR3: TGTGCCAGCAGCTTGGGCCCTAGCGGGACTCTCACAGATACGCAGTATTTT.

This clone appeared once. The chain joins TRBV5-1 to TRBJ1-4; D is perhaps TRBD1 (5 bases). The CDR3 is made up of 21 amino acids. V lost 0 bases to trimming and J lost 0 bases, with 24 bases between them. Germline V gene data show CDR1 as SGHRS and CDR2 as YFSETQ. The CDR3 bases are TGCGCCAGCAGCTTGGCCGGTCGGGCAGGGCCATCCCGAGCAACTAATGAAAAACTGTTTTTT. As protein: CASSLAGRAGPSRATNEKLFF.

The J gene is TRBJ2-3, the V gene TRBV4-2; TRBD2 might be the D (6 bases). The CDR3 contains 13 residues. V shed 3 bases and J shed 4 bases, with 8 bases lying between them. The germline V gene encodes CDR1 LGHNA and CDR2 YNFKEQ. The CDR3 region has the DNA TGTGCCAGCAGCCAGAGGGACTCAGATACGCAGTATTTT. Its translation: CASSQRDSDTQYF.

Comment on this clone: This CDR3 is also generated by other DNA sequences in the sample. J is TRBJ1-2 and V is TRBV6-1, with D possibly matching TRBD1 (6 bases). Between the trimmed V and J ends, which lost 4 bases and 4 bases, there was a span of 22 bases. The CDR3 length is 17 residues. Germline-derived CDR1 and CDR2 are MNHNS and SASEGT. The chain's CDR3 is CASSGGGPEPPGYGYTF. In DNA, the CDR3 is TGTGCCAGCAGTGGGGGGGGGCCCGAACCCCCTGGCTATGGCTACACCTTC.

The CDR3 bases are TGTGCCAGCAGCTTACCGGGGATTGGATCAGAGACCCAGTACTTC. This translates into CASSLPGIGSETQYF. This chain uses TRBV7-2 with TRBJ2-5; D is possibly TRBD2 (5 bases). Germline CDR1 reads SGHTA; CDR2 reads FQGNSA. V shed 2 bases and J shed 4 bases, with 14 bases lying between them. The CDR3 runs 15 residues.

The J gene is TRBJ1-1, the V gene TRBV1; the DNA was not used to check the table's D call, TRBD1. TRBV1 counts as a pseudogene. CDR3 length equals 18 residues. This CDR3 reads CTSSHPGGARDMNTEAFF. CDR3 bases: TGCACCAGCAGCCACCCAGGGGGCGCGAGAGACATGAACACTGAAGCTTTCTTT.

This clone showed up just once. This chain uses TRBV11-2 with TRBJ2-7, with TRBD1 identical over 10 bases. Germline-derived CDR1 and CDR2 are SGHAT and FQNNGV. The CDR3 loop spans 15 amino acids. Losses at the gene ends were 4 bases for V and 5 bases for J; bases not matched to a gene: 8. Here the CDR3 reads CASSSRGTGEDEQYF. DNA of the CDR3: TGTGCCAGCAGCTCCAGAGGGACAGGGGAGGACGAGCAGTACTTC.